The 13 T cell receptor beta chains below were found in one sample sequenced in a study of shared clonotypes between healthy human individuals. Assay: immunoSEQ multiplex PCR; the TCRdb copy retains only in-frame clones and omits some. The repertoire holds 450,000 to 650,000 clones, with around three quarters as singletons. The sequenced sample was PBMCs. These TCRs come from a woman aged 40 to 50 in good health. Some clones in this sample may be carry-over from other donors' samples.

The chain uses TRBV6-5 and TRBJ1-1; D perhaps matches TRBD1 (5 bases). Germline loops: CDR1 MNHEY, CDR2 SVGAGI. V was cut by 5 bases and J by 6 bases, with 16 bases left in between. The CDR3 sequence is 14 residues long. The CDR3 sequence is CASSPGTPIPEAFF. The CDR3 nucleotides are TGTGCCAGCAGTCCAGGGACCCCTATCCCTGAAGCTTTCTTT.

This clone was seen more than once but under ten times. This chain uses TRBV29-1 with TRBJ1-4, with 9 positions matching TRBD1. Per the germline V gene, CDR1 is SQVTM and CDR2 is ANQGSEA. This CDR3 is built from 14 residues. V lost 7 bases and J lost 8; bases outside the gene matches: 11. The CDR3 is CSAVRGTGNEKLFF. The CDR3, as DNA: TGCAGCGCTGTCCGCGGGACAGGGAACGAAAAACTGTTTTTT.

A remark on this clone: Just one base apart from a much larger clone, this may be a read error. The chain combines TRBV6-6 with TRBJ1-1, with D unclear. Trimming pared 6 bases from V and 7 bases from J, leaving 12 bases between. CDR3 length: 12 amino acids. The germline gives CDR1 MNHNY, CDR2 SVGAGI (reference sequence). CDR3 sequence (DNA): TGTGCCAGCAGCCAAGTGGTTTTTGAAGCTTTCTTT. It specifies CASSQVVFEAFF.

The rearrangement joins TRBV27 to TRBJ1-1; D not certain. Germline lookup yields CDR1 MNHEY and CDR2 SMNVEV (reference sequence). The CDR3 consists of 15 residues. V lost 2 bases and J 0 bases, leaving 10 bases between the germline ends. CDR3 amino acids: CASSLGVGMNTEAFF. The CDR3, as DNA: TGTGCCAGCAGTTTAGGGGTAGGGATGAACACTGAAGCTTTCTTT.

This clone is a singleton in its sample. The rearrangement links TRBV4-1 to TRBJ1-1, with TRBD1 matching over 11 bases. Trimming removed 3 bases from V and 5 bases from J; junction bases left unmatched: 5. From germline, CDR1 is MGHRA and CDR2 YSYEKL. This CDR3 region has 15 residues. CDR3 nucleotides: TGCGCCAGCAGCCATGGACAGGGGGCGGGGACTGAAGCTTTCTTT. It encodes CASSHGQGAGTEAFF.

The J gene is TRBJ2-7, the V gene TRBV28, with a possible D match to TRBD1 (6 bases). Looked up from germline, CDR1 is MDHEN and CDR2 is SYDVKM. The CDR3 extends over 15 amino acids. The V end was cut by 3 bases, the J end by 2 bases, with 14 bases between. The CDR3 protein is CASSFTGSLTYEQYF. As DNA, the CDR3 is TGTGCCAGCAGTTTCACAGGGTCGCTTACCTACGAGCAGTACTTC.

The chain couples TRBV5-1 to TRBJ2-2, with 7 bases fitting TRBD2. CDR3 length: 16 amino acids. Germline lookup yields CDR1 SGHRS and CDR2 YFSETQ. J was trimmed by 0 bases and V by 0 bases; bases with no gene match: 2. The DNA for the CDR3 is TGCGCCAGCAGCTTGGTCCTAGCGGCGAACACCGGGGAGCTGTTTTTT. This encodes CASSLVLAANTGELFF.

CDR3 amino acids: CASSYRVVNTGELFF. DNA for the CDR3: TGTGCCAGCAGTTACAGGGTTGTGAACACCGGGGAGCTGTTTTTT. J is TRBJ2-2 and V is TRBV28; a possible D gene is TRBD1 (6 bases). The germline V gene encodes CDR1 MDHEN and CDR2 SYDVKM. The V end lost 4 bases, the J end lost 1 base, and 10 bases lay between the germline ends. This CDR3 spans 15 amino acids. Filled out from reference TRBV28 and TRBJ2-2, the complete variable domain reads DVKVTQSSRYLVKRTGEKVFLECVQDMDHENMFWYRQDPGLGLRLIYFSYDVKMKEKGDIPEGYSVSREKKERFSLILESASTNQTSMYLCASSYRVVNTGELFFGEGSRLTVL.

This clone was picked up one time. CDR3 nucleotides: TGTGCCAGTACCAAACATGCTGTCCGCGATTATGGCTACACCTTC. The encoded protein is CASTKHAVRDYGYTF. V usage is TRBV19 and J usage is TRBJ1-2; D is ambiguous. CDR1 is LNHDA and CDR2 is SQIVND in the germline V gene (reference sequence). V lost 7 bases and J 5 bases, leaving 20 bases between the germline ends. The CDR3 length is 15 residues.

J is TRBJ2-7 and V is TRBV6-1, with a possible D match to TRBD1 (6 bases). The CDR3 extends over 15 amino acids. Germline V gives CDR1 MNHNS, CDR2 SASEGT. V shed 6 bases and J shed 3 bases, with 18 bases lying between them. CDR3 bases: TGTGCCAGCAGCACCAACAGGGCCGGGGACTACGAGCAGTACTTC. This sequence encodes CASSTNRAGDYEQYF.

The table lists this clone with a few counts. Given a much more abundant clone one base away, this may be a read error. The V call is TRBV4-2, the J call TRBJ2-3; D gene ambiguous. The CDR3 runs 17 residues. CDR1 and CDR2 from the germline V gene are LGHNA and YNFKEQ. Trimming took 1 base from V and 2 from J, leaving 16 bases between them. The CDR3 DNA sequence: TGTGCCAGCAGCCAAGGTCGGTCCATCGAACCCACAGATACGCAGTATTTT. It translates to CASSQGRSIEPTDTQYF.

V gene TRBV6-1 combines with J gene TRBJ1-4; 8 positions agree with TRBD1. This CDR3 region has 14 residues. CDR1 and CDR2 from the germline V gene are MNHNS and SASEGT. The V and J ends lost 2 bases and 10 bases, in that order; junction bases with no gene match: 6. The DNA for the CDR3 is TGTGCCAGCAGTGAATCATCAGGGGGCGGAAAACTGTTTTTT. Translation gives CASSESSGGGKLFF.

V is TRBV7-9 and J is TRBJ2-5; possibly TRBD1 or TRBD2 for D (6 bases each). Germline assignment: CDR1 SEHNR and CDR2 FQNEAQ (reference sequence). Deletions cut 3 bases from V and 1 base from J, with 9 bases between. The CDR3 consists of 14 residues. The CDR3 region is CASSFRGRQETQYF. The CDR3 DNA follows: TGTGCCAGCAGCTTTCGGGGGCGCCAAGAGACCCAGTACTTC.